This TCR beta chain comes out of a study of T cell responses to AZD1222 COVID-19 vaccine. Study results and caveats: Of spike-specific TCRs, nearly half reportedly target regions left unmutated in variants. Baseline seropositivity characterized only a handful of AZD1222 recipients. The study found vaccine-associated CD4 TCRs spanning spike, dominant at 160-218 and 743-854. The peak T cell response came first, and repertoires were sampled only after it.

The method was immunoSEQ multiplex PCR; TCRdb's version includes in-frame clones alone and lacks a portion of them. The profile covers about 140,000 clones, with around 90% appearing a single time and approximately 5.4% taken by the ten largest. As regards this clone: The antigen is unknown.

The receptor was derived from an adult who received the MenACWY meningococcal vaccine as a control. Sequenced here: peripheral blood, sampled 28 days after the second dose of the MenACWY control vaccine.

CDR3 nucleotide sequence: TGTGCCAGCAACCAGGACAGGGTAGGAGGCTACACCTTC. Protein: CASNQDRVGGYTF. The chain has TRBV6-6 and TRBJ1-2; TRBD1 matches at 8 bases. V gave up 7 bases and J gave up 8 bases; unmatched junction bases: 9. Germline loops: CDR1 MNHNY, CDR2 SVGAGI (reference sequence). This CDR3 has 13 amino acids.